The 10 T cell receptor beta chains reported below all come from one sample, sequenced in a study of graft-versus-host responses after intestinal transplantation. Generated by immunoSEQ multiplex PCR, the TCRdb table keeps only in-frame clones and is missing some. The repertoire has about 14,000 clones, around a third of them found once; the top ten carry roughly 5%. The specimen was alloreactive CD4+ T cells from a mixed lymphocyte reaction culture, collected before intestinal transplant. Documented subset: CFSE-low proliferating T cells sorted from roughly six-day pre-transplant mixed lymphocyte reaction (GvH or HvG direction). These receptors came from a human patient who received an intestinal transplant.

V and J are TRBV5-7 and TRBJ1-2; possible D gene TRBD1, 5 bases. TRBV5-7 is labeled an ORF, and its function is uncertain. CDR3 length: 13 amino acids. Trimming cost V 4 bases and J 4 bases, with 11 bases left between them. The CDR3 nucleotides are TGTGCCAGCAGCCCGGGGGATAGCTATGGCTACACCTTC. Its translation is CASSPGDSYGYTF.

The V call is TRBV6-5, the J call TRBJ2-7; D is unclear. V dropped 5 bases and J dropped 2 bases, with 13 bases sitting between them. The CDR3 has 14 amino acids. The germline gives CDR1 MNHEY, CDR2 SVGAGI. This CDR3 is CASSVRAAPYEQYF. The CDR3 bases are TGTGCCAGCAGTGTTCGGGCGGCTCCCTACGAGCAGTACTTC.

The chain joins TRBV13 to TRBJ2-1; 9 bases are a match to TRBD2. Germline assignment: CDR1 PRHDT and CDR2 FYEKMQ (reference sequence). V trimming: 4 bases; J trimming: 7 bases; junction bases outside the gene matches: 11. This CDR3 spans 16 amino acids. Here the CDR3 DNA reads TGTGCCAGCAGCTCAAGCACGACGCTAGCGGGAAATGAGCAGTTCTTC. Translated, it gives CASSSSTTLAGNEQFF.

The rearrangement uses TRBV28 and TRBJ2-3; no reliable D call. CDR3 length equals 12 residues. Trimming cost V 6 bases and J 2 bases, with 6 bases left between them. Germline V lookup: CDR1 MDHEN, CDR2 SYDVKM. CDR3 protein: CASSFYTDTQYF. The DNA for the CDR3 is TGTGCCAGCAGCTTTTACACAGATACGCAGTATTTT.

The chain carries TRBV28 and TRBJ2-6; D not certain. V was cut by 7 bases and J by 1 base, with 8 bases left in between. The CDR3 contains 14 residues. The germline CDR1 and CDR2 sequences are MDHEN and SYDVKM. In DNA, the CDR3 is TGTGCCAGCACCTGGAGTTCTGGGGCCAACGTCCTGACTTTC. It specifies CASTWSSGANVLTF.

This rearrangement joins TRBV28 to TRBJ1-1; D is perhaps TRBD1 (5 bases). Trimming pared 5 bases from V and 6 bases from J, leaving 10 bases between. This CDR3 contains 12 residues. Germline V gives CDR1 MDHEN, CDR2 SYDVKM. The CDR3, as DNA: TGTGCCAGCAGTCTCAGGGTACCTGAAGCTTTCTTT. Translated: CASSLRVPEAFF.

The J gene is TRBJ2-5, the V gene TRBV5-1; 7 nucleotides line up with TRBD2. The CDR3 has 14 residues. V lost 1 base, J lost 4 bases, and 4 bases stayed unmatched. The V gene's germline CDR1 is SGHRS and CDR2 YFSETQ. DNA of the CDR3: TGCGCCAGCAGCTTGACTAGCGCGTTAGAGACCCAGTACTTC. Protein: CASSLTSALETQYF. The entire variable domain, with the rest obtained from reference TRBV5-1 and TRBJ2-5, is as follows: KAGVTQTPRYLIKTRGQQVTLSCSPISGHRSVSWYQQTPGQGLQFLFEYFSETQRNKGNFPGRFSGRQFSNSRSEMNVSTLELGDSALYLCASSLTSALETQYFGPGTRLLVL.

This chain joins TRBV18 and TRBJ1-1; D ambiguous. The CDR3 runs 13 residues. CDR1 is KGHSH and CDR2 is LQKENI in the germline V gene. The V end was cut by 4 bases, the J end by 6 bases, with 12 bases between. The CDR3 region has the DNA TGTGCCAGCTCACTGACGTCGTTAGCTGAAGCTTTCTTT. Translated, it gives CASSLTSLAEAFF.

This clone was recorded a few times. This chain joins TRBV6-1 and TRBJ1-2; TRBD1 might be the D (6 bases). Per germline, CDR1 MNHNS and CDR2 SASEGT. V was clipped by 8 bases and J by 6 bases, with 10 bases between them. CDR3 length equals 11 residues. For the CDR3, the DNA is TGTGCCAGCGGGGGGGGGCATGGCTACACCTTC. Its protein is CASGGGHGYTF.

This clone was counted between two and nine times. CDR3 sequence: CASSAVGQSLAKNIQYF. CDR3 sequence (DNA): TGTGCCAGCAGTGCTGTCGGACAGTCCCTAGCCAAAAACATTCAGTACTTC. The chain employs TRBV2 and TRBJ2-4; possible D gene TRBD1, 6 bases. From germline, CDR1 is SNHLY and CDR2 FYNNEI. The CDR3 sequence is 17 residues long. V was trimmed by 4 bases and J by 0 bases, leaving 16 bases between them.